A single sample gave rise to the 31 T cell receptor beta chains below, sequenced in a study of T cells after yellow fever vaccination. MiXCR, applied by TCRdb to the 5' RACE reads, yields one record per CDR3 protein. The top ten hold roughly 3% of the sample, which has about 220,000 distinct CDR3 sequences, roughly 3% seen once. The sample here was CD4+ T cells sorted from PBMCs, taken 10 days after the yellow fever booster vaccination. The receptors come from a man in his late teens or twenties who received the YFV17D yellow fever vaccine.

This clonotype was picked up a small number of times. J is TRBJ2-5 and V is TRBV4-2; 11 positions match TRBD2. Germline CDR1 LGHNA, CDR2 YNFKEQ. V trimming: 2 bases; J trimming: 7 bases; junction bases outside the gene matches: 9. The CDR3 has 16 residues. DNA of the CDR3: TGTGCCAGCAGCCAACTCGGGACTAGCGGTCCGGGGACCCAGTACTTC. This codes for CASSQLGTSGPGTQYF.

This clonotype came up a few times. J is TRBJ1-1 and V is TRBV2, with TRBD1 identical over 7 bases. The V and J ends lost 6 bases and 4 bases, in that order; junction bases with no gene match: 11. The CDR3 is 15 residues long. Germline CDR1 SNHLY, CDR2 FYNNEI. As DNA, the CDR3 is TGTGCCAGCAGCGCGGGACAGTATACTGGCACTGAAGCTTTCTTT. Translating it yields CASSAGQYTGTEAFF.

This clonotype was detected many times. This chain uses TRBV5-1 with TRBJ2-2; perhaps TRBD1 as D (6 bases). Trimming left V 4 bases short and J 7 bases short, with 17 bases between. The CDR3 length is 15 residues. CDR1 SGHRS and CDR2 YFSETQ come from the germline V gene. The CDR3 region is CASSLMPQGNGELFF. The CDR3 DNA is TGCGCCAGCAGCCTGATGCCACAGGGTAACGGGGAGCTGTTTTTT.

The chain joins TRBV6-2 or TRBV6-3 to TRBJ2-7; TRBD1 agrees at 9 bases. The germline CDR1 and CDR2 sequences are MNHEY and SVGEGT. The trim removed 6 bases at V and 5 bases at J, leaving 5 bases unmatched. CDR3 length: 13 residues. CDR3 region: CASRRTGVNEQYF. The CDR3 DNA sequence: TGTGCCAGCAGGAGGACAGGGGTCAACGAGCAGTACTTC.

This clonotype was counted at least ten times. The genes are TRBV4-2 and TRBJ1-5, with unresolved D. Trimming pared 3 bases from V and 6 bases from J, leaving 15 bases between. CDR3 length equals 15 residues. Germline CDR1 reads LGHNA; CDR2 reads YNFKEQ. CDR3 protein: CASSQAGGVGQPQHF. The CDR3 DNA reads TGTGCCAGCAGCCAGGCCGGAGGAGTAGGTCAGCCCCAGCATTTT.

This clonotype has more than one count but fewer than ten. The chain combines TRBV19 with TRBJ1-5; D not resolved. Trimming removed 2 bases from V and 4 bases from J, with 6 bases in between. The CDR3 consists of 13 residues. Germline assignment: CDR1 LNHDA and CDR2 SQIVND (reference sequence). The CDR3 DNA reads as TGTGCCAGTAGTATATTCTTAAATCAGCCCCAGCATTTT. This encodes CASSIFLNQPQHF.

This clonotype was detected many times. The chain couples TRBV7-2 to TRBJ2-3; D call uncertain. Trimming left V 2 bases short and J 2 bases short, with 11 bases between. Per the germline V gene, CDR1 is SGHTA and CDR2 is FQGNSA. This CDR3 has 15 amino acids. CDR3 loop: CASSLFILTTDTQYF. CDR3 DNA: TGTGCCAGCAGCTTATTTATCTTGACCACAGATACGCAGTATTTT.

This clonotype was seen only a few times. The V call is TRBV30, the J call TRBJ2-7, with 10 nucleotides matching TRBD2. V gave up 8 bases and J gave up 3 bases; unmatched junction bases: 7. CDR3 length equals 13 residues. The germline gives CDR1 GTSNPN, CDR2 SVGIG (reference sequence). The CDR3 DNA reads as TGTGCCGGCCTCTTAGCGGGGGGCTACGAGCAGTACTTC. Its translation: CAGLLAGGYEQYF.

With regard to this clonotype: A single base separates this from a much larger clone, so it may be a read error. For the CDR3, the DNA is TGTGCCATTAGTGTGCCGGACAGGCCAGAGACCCAGTACTTC. Residues: CAISVPDRPETQYF. The J gene is TRBJ2-5, the V gene TRBV19, with 7 bases identical to TRBD1. CDR1 and CDR2 from the germline V gene are LNHDA and SQIVND (reference sequence). This CDR3 is 14 amino acids long.

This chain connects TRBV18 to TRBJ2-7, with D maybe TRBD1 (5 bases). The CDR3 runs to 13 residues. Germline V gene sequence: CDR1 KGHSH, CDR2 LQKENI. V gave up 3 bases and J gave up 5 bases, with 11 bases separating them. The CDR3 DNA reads TGTGCCAGCTCACCCCAGGGTCTCGACGAGCAGTACTTC. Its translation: CASSPQGLDEQYF.

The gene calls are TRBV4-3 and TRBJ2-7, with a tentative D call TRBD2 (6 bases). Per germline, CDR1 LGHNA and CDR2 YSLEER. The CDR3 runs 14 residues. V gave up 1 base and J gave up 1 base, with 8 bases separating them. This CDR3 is CASSQVGGSYEQYF. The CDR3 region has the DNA TGCGCCAGCAGCCAAGTGGGAGGATCCTACGAGCAGTACTTC.

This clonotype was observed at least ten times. The CDR3 DNA reads TGCGCCAGCAGCGGAGCGTTGGTGGACGGGGAGCTGTTTTTT. Translated: CASSGALVDGELFF. The chain employs TRBV5-1 and TRBJ2-2; D is undetermined. Trimming pared 4 bases from V and 7 bases from J, leaving 14 bases between. Germline V gene sequence: CDR1 SGHRS, CDR2 YFSETQ. The CDR3 consists of 14 residues.

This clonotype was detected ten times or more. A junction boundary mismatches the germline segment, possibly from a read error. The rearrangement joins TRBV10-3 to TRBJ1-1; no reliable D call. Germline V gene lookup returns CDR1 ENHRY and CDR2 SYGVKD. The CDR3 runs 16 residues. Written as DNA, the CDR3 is TGTGCCATCAGTGAGTCGAAGTTCCGGGTTAACAGTGAAGCTTTCTTT. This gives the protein CAISESKFRVNSEAFF.

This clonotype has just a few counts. The CDR3 region is CASRARTNTEAFF. As DNA, the CDR3 is TGTGCCAGCAGAGCGCGGACGAACACTGAAGCTTTCTTT. The chain couples TRBV2 to TRBJ1-1, with no clear D. V lost 6 bases and J lost 1, with 9 bases in between. From germline, CDR1 is SNHLY and CDR2 FYNNEI. The CDR3 length is 13 residues.

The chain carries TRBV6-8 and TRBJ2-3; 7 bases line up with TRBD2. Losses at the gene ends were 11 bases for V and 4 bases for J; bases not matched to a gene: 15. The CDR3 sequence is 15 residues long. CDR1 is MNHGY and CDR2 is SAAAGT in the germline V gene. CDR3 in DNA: TGTGCCCGCGGGGACGTAGGGAGGGCCTCAGATACGCAGTATTTT. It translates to CARGDVGRASDTQYF.

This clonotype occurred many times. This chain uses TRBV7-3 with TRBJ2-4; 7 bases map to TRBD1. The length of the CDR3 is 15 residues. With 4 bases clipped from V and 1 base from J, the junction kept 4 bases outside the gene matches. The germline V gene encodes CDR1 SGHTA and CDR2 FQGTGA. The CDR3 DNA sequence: TGTGCCAGCAGCTCGGCGACAGGGGCCAAAAACATTCAGTACTTC. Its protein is CASSSATGAKNIQYF.

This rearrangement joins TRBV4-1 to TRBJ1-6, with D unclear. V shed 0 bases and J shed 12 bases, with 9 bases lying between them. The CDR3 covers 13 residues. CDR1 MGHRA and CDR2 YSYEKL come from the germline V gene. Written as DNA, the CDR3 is TGCGCCAGCAGCCAAGAATCGGGCATACCCCTCCACTTT. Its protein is CASSQESGIPLHF.

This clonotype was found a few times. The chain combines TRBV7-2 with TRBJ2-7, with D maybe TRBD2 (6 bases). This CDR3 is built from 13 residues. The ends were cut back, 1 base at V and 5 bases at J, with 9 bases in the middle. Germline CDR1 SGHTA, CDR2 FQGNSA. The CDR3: CASSLVGGNEQYF. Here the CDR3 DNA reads TGTGCCAGCAGCTTAGTTGGGGGGAACGAGCAGTACTTC.

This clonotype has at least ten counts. CDR3 sequence (DNA): TGCGCCAGCAGCCTGATAGGGACAGGGGAATACAATGAGCAGTTCTTC. As protein: CASSLIGTGEYNEQFF. This chain connects TRBV5-1 to TRBJ2-1; 10 positions match TRBD1. V lost 4 bases to trimming and J lost 4 bases; unmatched junction nucleotides: 8. Germline assignment: CDR1 SGHRS and CDR2 YFSETQ. The CDR3 runs 16 residues.

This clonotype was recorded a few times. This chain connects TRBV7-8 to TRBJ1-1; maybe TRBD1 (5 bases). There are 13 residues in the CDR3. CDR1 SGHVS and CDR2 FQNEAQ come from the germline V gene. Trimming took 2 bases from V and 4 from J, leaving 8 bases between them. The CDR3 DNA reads TGTGCCAGCAGCTTAAGGGGACTCACTGAAGCTTTCTTT. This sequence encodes CASSLRGLTEAFF.

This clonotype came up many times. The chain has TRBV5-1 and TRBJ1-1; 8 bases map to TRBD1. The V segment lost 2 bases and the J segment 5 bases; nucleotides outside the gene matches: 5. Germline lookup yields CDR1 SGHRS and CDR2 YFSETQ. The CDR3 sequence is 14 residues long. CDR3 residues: CASSFMTGATEAFF. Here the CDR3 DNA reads TGCGCCAGCAGCTTTATGACAGGGGCTACTGAAGCTTTCTTT.

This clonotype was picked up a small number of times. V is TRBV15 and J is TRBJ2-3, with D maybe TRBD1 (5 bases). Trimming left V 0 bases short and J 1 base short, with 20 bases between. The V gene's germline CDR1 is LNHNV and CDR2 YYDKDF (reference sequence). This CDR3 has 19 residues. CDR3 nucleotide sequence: TGTGCCACCAGCAGAGATCGCCTAGAGGAGACCAGGGGCACAGATACGCAGTATTTT. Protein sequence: CATSRDRLEETRGTDTQYF. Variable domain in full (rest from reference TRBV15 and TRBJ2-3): DAMVIQNPRYQVTQFGKPVTLSCSQTLNHNVMYWYQQKSSQAPKLLFHYYDKDFNNEADTPDNFQSRRPNTSFCFLDIRSPGLGDTAMYLCATSRDRLEETRGTDTQYFGPGTRLTVL.

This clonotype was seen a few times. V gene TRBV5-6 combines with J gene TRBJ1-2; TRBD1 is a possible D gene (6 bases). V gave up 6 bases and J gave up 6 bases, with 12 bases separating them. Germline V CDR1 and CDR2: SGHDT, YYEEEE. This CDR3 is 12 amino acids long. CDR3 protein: CASTLGGNGYTF. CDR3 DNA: TGTGCCAGCACCCTTGGGGGCAATGGCTACACCTTC.

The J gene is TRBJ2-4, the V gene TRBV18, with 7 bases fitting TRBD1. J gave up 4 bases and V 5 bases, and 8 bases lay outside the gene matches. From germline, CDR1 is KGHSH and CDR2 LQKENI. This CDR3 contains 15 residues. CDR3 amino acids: CASSSTGTAKNIQYF. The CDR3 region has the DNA TGTGCCAGCTCATCAACCGGGACAGCTAAAAACATTCAGTACTTC.

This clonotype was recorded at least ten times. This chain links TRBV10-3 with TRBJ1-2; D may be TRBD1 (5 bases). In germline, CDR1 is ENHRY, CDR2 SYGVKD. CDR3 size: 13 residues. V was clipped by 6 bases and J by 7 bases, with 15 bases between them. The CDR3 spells CAIRPGPEGGYTF. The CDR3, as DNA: TGTGCCATCAGGCCGGGGCCAGAGGGTGGCTACACCTTC.

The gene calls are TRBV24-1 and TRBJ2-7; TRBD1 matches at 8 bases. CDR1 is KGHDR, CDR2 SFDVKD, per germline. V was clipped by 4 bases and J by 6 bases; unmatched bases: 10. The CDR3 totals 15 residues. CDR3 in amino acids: CATSDLDREVSEQYF. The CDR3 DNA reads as TGTGCCACCAGTGACCTGGACAGGGAGGTAAGCGAGCAGTACTTC.

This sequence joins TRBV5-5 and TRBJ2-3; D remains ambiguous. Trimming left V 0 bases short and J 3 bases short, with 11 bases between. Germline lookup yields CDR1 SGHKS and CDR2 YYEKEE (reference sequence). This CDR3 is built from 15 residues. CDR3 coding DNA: TGTGCCAGCAGCTTGGCATCGGGTTTTACAGATACGCAGTATTTT. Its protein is CASSLASGFTDTQYF.

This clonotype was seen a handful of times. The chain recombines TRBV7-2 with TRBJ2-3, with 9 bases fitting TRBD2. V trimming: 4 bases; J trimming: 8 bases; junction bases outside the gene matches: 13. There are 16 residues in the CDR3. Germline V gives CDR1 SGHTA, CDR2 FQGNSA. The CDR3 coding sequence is TGTGCCAGCAGCTCCGGTCGGAGCGGGGGGTCCGGTACGCAGTATTTT. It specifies CASSSGRSGGSGTQYF.

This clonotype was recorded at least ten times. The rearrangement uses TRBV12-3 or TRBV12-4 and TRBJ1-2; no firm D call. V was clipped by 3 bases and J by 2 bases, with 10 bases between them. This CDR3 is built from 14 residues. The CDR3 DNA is TGTGCCAGCAGTTTTGGTACAGAAAACTATGGCTACACCTTC. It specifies CASSFGTENYGYTF.

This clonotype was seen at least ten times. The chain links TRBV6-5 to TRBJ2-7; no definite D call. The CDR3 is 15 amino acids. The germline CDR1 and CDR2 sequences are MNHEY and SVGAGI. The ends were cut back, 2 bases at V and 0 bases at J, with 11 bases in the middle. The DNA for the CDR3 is TGTGCCAGCAGTTACCCTTCCTGGAGCTCCTACGAGCAGTACGTC. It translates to CASSYPSWSSYEQYV.

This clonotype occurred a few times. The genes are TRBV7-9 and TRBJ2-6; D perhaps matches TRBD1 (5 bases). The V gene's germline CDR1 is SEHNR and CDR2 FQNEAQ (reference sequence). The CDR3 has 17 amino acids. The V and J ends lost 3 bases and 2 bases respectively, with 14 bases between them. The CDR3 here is CASSFSNWGAGANVLTF. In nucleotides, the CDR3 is TGTGCCAGCAGCTTTAGTAACTGGGGCGCTGGGGCCAACGTCCTGACTTTC.